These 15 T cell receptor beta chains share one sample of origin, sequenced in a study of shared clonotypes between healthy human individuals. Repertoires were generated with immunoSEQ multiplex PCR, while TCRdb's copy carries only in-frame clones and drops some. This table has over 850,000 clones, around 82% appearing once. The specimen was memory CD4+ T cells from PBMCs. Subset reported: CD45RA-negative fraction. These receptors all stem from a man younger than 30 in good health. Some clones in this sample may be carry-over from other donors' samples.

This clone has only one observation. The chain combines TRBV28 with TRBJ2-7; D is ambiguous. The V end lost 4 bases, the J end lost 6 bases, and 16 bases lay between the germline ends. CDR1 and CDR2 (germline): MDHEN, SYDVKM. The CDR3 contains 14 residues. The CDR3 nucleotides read TGTGCCAGCAGTTCGGTCTTAACACTACTCGAGCAGTACTTC. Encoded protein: CASSSVLTLLEQYF.

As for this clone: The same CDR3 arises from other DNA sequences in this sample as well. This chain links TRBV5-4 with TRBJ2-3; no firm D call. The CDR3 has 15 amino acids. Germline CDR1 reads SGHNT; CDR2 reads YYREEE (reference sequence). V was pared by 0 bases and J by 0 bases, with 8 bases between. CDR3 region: CASSLGGGSTDTQYF. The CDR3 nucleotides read TGTGCCAGCAGCTTGGGTGGTGGAAGCACAGATACGCAGTATTTT.

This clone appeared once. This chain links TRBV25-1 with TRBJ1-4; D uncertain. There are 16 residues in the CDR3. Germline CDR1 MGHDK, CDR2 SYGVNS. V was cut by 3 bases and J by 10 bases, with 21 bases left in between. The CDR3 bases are TGTGCCAGCAGTGATGCAGGTACCCAGCTTCCAGGAAAACTGTTTTTT. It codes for CASSDAGTQLPGKLFF.

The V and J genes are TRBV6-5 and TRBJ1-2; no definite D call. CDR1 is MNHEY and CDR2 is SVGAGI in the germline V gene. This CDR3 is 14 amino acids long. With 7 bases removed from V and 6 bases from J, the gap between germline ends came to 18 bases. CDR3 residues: CASNHQVPKDGYTF. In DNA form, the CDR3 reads TGTGCCAGCAACCACCAGGTCCCAAAAGATGGCTACACCTTC.

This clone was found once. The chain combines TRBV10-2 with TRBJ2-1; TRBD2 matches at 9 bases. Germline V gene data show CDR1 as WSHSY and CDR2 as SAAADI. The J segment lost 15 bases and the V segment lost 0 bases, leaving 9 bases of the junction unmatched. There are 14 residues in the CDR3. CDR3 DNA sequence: TGCGCCAGCAGTGAGTCGGGGACTAGCTTTAGGCCGTTCTTC. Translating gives CASSESGTSFRPFF.

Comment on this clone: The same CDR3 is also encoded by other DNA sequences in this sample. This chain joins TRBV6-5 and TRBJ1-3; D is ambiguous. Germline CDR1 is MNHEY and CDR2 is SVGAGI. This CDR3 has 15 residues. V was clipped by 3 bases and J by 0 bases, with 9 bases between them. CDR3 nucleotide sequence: TGTGCCAGCAGTTATGGCGGTAGCTCTGGAAACACCATATATTTT. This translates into CASSYGGSSGNTIYF.

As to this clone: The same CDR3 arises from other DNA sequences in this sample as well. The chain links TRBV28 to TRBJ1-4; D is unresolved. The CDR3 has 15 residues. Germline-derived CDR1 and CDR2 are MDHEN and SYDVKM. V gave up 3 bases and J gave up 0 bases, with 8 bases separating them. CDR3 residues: CASSLDGATNEKLFF. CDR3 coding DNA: TGTGCCAGCAGTTTGGACGGTGCAACTAATGAAAAACTGTTTTTT.

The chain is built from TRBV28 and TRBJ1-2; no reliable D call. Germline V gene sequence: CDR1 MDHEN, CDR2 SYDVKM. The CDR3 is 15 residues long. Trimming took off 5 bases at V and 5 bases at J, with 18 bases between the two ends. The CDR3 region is CASSTRQTPAYGYTF. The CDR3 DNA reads TGTGCCAGCAGTACCCGACAAACGCCCGCGTATGGCTACACCTTC.

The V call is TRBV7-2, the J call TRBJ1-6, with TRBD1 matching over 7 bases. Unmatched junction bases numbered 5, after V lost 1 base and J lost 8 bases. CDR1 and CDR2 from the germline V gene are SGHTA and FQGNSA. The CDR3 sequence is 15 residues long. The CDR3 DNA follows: TGTGCCAGCAGCTTAGACAGGGGTGGGGATTCACCCCTCCACTTT. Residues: CASSLDRGGDSPLHF.

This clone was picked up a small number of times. The CDR3 sequence: CASSLSRGGLPTDTQYF. As DNA, the CDR3 is TGTGCCAGCAGCTTAAGTCGAGGGGGTTTACCTACAGATACGCAGTATTTT. The genes are TRBV7-9 and TRBJ2-3; weak D call: TRBD1 (6 bases). Germline V gene sequence: CDR1 SEHNR, CDR2 FQNEAQ (reference sequence). With 2 bases removed from V and 3 bases from J, the gap between germline ends came to 18 bases. The CDR3 is made up of 17 amino acids.

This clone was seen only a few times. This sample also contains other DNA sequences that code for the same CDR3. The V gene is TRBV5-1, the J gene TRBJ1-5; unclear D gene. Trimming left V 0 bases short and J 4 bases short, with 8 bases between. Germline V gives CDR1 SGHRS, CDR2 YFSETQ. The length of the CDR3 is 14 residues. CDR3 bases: TGCGCCAGCAGCTTGGATTCGGGGAATCAGCCCCAGCATTTT. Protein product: CASSLDSGNQPQHF.

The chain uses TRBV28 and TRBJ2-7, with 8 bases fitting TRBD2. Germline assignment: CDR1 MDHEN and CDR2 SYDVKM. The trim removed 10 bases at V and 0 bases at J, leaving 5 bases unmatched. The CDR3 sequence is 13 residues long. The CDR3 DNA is TGTGCCACGTTTAGCGGGGCCTCCTACGAGCAGTACTTC. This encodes CATFSGASYEQYF.

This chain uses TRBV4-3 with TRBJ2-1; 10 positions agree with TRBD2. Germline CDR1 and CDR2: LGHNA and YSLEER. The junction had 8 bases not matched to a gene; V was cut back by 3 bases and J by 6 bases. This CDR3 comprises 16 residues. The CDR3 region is CASSQGVLAGVNEQFF. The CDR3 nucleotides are TGCGCCAGCAGCCAGGGTGTGCTAGCGGGAGTCAATGAGCAGTTCTTC.

The CDR3 reads CASSLVTSGRQYF. DNA for the CDR3: TGTGCCAGCAGCTTAGTAACTAGCGGGAGACAGTATTTT. The chain joins TRBV7-2 to TRBJ2-3, with 11 bases aligning to TRBD2. The CDR3 consists of 13 residues. The germline V gene encodes CDR1 SGHTA and CDR2 FQGNSA. V lost 1 base, J lost 12 bases, and 3 bases stayed unmatched.

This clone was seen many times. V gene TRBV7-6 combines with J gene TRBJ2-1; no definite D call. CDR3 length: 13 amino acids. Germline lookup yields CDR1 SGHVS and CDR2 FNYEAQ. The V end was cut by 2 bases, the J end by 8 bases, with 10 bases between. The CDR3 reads CASSLLWVDEQFF. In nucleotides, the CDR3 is TGTGCCAGCAGCTTACTGTGGGTGGATGAGCAGTTCTTC.